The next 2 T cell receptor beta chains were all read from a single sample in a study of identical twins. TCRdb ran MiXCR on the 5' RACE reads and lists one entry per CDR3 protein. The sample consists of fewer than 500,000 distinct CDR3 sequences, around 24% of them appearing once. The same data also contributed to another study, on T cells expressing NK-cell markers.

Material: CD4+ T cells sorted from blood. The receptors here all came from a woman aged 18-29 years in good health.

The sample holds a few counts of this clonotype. The CDR3 DNA reads TGTGCCAGCAGCTTTAACCAAGGAAAGATCTCCAATGAGCAGTTCTTC. Translating it yields CASSFNQGKISNEQFF. This chain uses TRBV7-9 with TRBJ2-1; D not certain. There are 16 residues in the CDR3. The V end was cut by 3 bases, the J end by 6 bases, with 18 bases between. CDR1 is SEHNR and CDR2 is FQNEAQ in the germline V gene (reference sequence).

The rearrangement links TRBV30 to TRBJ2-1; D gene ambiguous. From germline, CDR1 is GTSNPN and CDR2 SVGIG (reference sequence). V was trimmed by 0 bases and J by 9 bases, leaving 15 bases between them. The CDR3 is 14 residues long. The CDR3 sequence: CAWSVQSPSREQFF. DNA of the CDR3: TGTGCCTGGAGTGTACAGAGCCCCTCCCGTGAGCAGTTCTTC.